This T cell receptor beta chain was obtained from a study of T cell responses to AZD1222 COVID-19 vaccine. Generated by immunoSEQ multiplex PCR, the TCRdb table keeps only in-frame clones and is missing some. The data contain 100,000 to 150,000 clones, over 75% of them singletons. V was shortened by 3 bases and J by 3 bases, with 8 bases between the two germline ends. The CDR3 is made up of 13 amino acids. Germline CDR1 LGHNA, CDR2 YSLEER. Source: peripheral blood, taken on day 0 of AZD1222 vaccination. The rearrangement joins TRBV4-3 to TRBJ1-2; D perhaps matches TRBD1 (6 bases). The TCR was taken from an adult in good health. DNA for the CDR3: TGCGCCAGCAGCCAGGGGACACACTATGGCTACACCTTC. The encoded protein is CASSQGTHYGYTF.